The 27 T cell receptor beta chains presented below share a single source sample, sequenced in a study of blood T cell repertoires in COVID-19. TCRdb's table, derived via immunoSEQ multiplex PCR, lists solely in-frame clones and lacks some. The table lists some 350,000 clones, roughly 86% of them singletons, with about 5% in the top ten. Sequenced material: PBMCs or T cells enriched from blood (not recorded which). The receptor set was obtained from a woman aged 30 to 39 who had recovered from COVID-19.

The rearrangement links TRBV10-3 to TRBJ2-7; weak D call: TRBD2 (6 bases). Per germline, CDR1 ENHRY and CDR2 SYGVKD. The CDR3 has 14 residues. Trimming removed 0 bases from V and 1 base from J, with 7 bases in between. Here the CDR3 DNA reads TGTGCCATCAGTGAGTCGGGACTGTCCTACGAGCAGTACTTC. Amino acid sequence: CAISESGLSYEQYF.

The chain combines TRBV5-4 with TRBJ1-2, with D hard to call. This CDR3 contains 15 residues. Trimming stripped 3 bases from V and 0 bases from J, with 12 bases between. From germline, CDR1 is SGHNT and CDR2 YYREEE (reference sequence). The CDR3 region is CASSSSLATNYGYTF. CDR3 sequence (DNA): TGTGCCAGCAGCTCCTCCTTAGCAACTAACTATGGCTACACCTTC.

The CDR3 DNA sequence: TGCGCCAGCAGCCAAGAGTCTAGCGGGGGCTACAATGAGCAGTTCTTC. This sequence encodes CASSQESSGGYNEQFF. V usage is TRBV4-1 and J usage is TRBJ2-1; 10 nucleotides match TRBD2. This CDR3 comprises 16 residues. CDR1 and CDR2 (germline): MGHRA, YSYEKL. V shed 0 bases and J 3 bases; nucleotides not matched to a gene: 2.

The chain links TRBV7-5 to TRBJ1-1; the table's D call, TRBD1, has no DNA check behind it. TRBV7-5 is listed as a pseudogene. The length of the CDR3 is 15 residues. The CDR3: CVRSSRQGEYTEAFF. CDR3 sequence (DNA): TGTGTCAGAAGCTCGCGACAGGGAGAATACACTGAAGCTTTCTTT.

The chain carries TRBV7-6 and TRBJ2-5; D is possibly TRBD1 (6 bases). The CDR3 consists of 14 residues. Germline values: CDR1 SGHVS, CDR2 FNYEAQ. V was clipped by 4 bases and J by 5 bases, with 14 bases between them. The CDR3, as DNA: TGTGCCAGCAGCTCTACAGGGATCCGGGAGACCCAGTACTTC. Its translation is CASSSTGIRETQYF.

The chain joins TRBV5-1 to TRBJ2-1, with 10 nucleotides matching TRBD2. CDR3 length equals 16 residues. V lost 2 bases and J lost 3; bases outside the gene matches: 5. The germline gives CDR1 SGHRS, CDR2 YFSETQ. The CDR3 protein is CASSFLSGGGYNEQFF. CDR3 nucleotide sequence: TGCGCCAGCAGCTTCTTGAGCGGGGGGGGCTACAATGAGCAGTTCTTC.

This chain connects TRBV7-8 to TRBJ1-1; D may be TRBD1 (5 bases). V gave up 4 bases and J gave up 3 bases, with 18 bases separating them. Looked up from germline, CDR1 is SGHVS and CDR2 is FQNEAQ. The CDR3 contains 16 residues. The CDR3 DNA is TGTGCCAGCAGCTCCCAAGGAACGGGGGGGTACACTGAAGCTTTCTTT. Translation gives CASSSQGTGGYTEAFF.

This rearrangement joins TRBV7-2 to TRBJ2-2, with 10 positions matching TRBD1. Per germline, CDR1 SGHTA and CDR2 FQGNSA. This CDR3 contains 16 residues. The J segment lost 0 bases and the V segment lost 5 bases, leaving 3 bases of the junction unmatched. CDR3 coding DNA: TGTGCCAGCAGCCAGGGACAGGGGTCGAACACCGGGGAGCTGTTTTTT. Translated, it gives CASSQGQGSNTGELFF.

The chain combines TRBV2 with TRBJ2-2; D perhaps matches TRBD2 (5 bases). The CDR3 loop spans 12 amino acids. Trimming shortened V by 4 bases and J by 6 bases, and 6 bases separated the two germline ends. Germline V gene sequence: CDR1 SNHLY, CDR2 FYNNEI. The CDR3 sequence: CASSGSAGELFF. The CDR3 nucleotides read TGTGCCAGCAGTGGTAGCGCCGGGGAGCTGTTTTTT.

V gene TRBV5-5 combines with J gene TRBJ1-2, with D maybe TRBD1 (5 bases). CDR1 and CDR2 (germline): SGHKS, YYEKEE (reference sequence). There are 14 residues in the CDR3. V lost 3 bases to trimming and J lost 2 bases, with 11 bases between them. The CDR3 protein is CASSSWGENYGYTF. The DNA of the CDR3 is TGTGCCAGCAGCTCCTGGGGGGAGAACTATGGCTACACCTTC. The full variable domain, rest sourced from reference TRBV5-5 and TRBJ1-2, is DAGVTQSPTHLIKTRGQQVTLRCSPISGHKSVSWYQQVLGQGPQFIFQYYEKEERGRGNFPDRFSARQFPNYSSELNVNALLLGDSALYLCASSSWGENYGYTFGSGTRLTVV.

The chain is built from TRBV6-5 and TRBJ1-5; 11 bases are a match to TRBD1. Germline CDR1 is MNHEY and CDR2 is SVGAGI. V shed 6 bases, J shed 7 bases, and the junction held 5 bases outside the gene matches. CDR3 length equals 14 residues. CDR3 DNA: TGTGCCAGCAGGCCCCGGACAGGGGGCCAGCCCCAGCATTTT. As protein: CASRPRTGGQPQHF.

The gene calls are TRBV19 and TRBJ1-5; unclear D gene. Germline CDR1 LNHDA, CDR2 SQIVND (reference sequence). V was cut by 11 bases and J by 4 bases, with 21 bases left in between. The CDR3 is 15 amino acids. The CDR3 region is CACSYGGSLNQPQHF. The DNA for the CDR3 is TGTGCCTGCTCCTATGGAGGATCGTTGAATCAGCCCCAGCATTTT.

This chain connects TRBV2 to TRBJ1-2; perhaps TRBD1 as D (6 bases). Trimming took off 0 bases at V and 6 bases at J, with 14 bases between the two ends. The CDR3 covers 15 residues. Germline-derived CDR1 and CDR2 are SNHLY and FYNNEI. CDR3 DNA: TGTGCCAGCAGTGAAGCGGGGACACCACGCGATGGCTACACCTTC. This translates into CASSEAGTPRDGYTF.

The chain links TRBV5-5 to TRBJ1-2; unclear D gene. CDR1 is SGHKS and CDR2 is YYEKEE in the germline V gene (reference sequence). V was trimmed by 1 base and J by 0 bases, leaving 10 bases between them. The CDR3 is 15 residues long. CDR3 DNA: TGTGCCAGCAGCTTGCGATGGGAGGCTAACTATGGCTACACCTTC. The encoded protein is CASSLRWEANYGYTF.

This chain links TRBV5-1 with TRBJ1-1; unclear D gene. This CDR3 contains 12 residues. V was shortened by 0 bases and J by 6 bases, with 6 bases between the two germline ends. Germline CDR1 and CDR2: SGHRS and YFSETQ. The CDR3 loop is CASSLGQAEAFF. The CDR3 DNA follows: TGCGCCAGCAGCTTGGGGCAGGCTGAAGCTTTCTTT.

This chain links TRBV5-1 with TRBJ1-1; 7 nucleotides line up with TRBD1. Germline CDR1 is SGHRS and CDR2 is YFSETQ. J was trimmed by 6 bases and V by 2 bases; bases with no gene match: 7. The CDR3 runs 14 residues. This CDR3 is CASSFQGERAEAFF. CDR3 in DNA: TGCGCCAGCAGCTTCCAGGGGGAAAGAGCTGAAGCTTTCTTT.

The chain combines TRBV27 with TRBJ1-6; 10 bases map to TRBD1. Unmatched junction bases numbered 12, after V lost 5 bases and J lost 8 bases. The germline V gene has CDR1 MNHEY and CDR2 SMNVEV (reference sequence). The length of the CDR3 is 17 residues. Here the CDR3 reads CASSPTLGQGLHSPLHF. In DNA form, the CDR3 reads TGTGCCAGCAGTCCCACGTTGGGACAGGGGCTCCATTCACCCCTCCACTTT.

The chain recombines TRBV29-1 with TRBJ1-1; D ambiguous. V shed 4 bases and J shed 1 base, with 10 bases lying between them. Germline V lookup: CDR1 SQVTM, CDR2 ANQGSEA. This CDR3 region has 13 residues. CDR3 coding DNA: TGCAGCGTTGTTGAAGCGGGGAACACTGAAGCTTTCTTT. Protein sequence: CSVVEAGNTEAFF. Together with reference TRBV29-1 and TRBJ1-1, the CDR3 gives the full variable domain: SAVISQKPSRDICQRGTSLTIQCQVDSQVTMMFWYRQQPGQSLTLIATANQGSEATYESGFVIDKFPISRPNLTFSTLTVSNMSPEDSSIYLCSVVEAGNTEAFFGQGTRLTVV.

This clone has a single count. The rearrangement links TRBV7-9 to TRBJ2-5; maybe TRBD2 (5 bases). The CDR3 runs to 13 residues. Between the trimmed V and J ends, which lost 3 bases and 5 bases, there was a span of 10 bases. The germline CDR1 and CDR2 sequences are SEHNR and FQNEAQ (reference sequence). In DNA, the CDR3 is TGTGCCAGCAGCTTTGATCGGAGGGAGACCCAGTACTTC. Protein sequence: CASSFDRRETQYF.

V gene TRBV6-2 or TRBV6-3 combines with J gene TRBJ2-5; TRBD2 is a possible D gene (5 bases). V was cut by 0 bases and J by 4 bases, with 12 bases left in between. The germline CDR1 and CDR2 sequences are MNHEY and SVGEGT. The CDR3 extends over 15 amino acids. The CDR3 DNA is TGTGCCAGCAGTTACTCAACGGGGTGGGGAGAGACCCAGTACTTC. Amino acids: CASSYSTGWGETQYF.

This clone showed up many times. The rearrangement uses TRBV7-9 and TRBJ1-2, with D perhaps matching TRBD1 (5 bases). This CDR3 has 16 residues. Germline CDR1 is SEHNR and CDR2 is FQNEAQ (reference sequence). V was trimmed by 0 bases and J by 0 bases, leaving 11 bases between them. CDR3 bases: TGTGCCAGCAGCTTAGCCGGGGGAAGGTCTAACTATGGCTACACCTTC. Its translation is CASSLAGGRSNYGYTF.

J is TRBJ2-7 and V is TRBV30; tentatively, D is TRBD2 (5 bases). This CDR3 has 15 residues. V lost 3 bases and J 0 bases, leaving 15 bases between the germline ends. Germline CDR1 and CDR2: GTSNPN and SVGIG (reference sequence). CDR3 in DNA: TGTGCCTGGAGGGACTCCAGGAGCCTCTCCTACGAGCAGTACTTC. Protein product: CAWRDSRSLSYEQYF.

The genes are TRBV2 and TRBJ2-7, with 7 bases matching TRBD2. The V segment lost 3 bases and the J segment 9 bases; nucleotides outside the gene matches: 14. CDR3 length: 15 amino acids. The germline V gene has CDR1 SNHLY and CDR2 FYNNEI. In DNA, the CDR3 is TGTGCCAGCAGTGATAGGTGGGGGGGGTATCGGGCGCAGTACTTC. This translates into CASSDRWGGYRAQYF. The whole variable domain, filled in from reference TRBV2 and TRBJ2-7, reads EPEVTQTPSHQVTQMGQEVILRCVPISNHLYFYWYRQILGQKVEFLVSFYNNEISEKSEIFDDQFSVERPDGSNFTLKIRSTKLEDSAMYFCASSDRWGGYRAQYFGPGTRLTVT.

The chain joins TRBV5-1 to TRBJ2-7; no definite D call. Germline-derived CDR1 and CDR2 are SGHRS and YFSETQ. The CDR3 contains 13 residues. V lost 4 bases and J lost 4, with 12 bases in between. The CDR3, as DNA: TGCGCCAGCAGCCACACCACAGAATACGAGCAGTACTTC. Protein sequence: CASSHTTEYEQYF.

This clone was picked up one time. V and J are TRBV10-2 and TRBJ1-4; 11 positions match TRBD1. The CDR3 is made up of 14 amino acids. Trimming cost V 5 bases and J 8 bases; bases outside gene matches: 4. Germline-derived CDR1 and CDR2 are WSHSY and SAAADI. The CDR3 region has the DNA TGCGCCAGCAGTCGGACAGGGGGCGGGGAAAAACTGTTTTTT. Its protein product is CASSRTGGGEKLFF.

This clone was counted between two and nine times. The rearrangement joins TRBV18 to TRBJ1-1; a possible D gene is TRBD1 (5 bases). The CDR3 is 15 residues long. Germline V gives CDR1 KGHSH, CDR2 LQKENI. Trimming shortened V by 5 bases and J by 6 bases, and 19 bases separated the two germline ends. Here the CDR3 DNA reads TGTGCCAGCTCAGCTCCTGACAGAAGGTACTCTGAAGCTTTCTTT. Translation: CASSAPDRRYSEAFF.

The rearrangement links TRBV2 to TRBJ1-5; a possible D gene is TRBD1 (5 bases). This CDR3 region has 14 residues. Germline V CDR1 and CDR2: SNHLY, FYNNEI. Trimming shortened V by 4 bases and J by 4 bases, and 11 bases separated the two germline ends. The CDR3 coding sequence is TGTGCCAGCAGTGTGATGGGGCCGAATCAGCCCCAGCATTTT. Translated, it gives CASSVMGPNQPQHF. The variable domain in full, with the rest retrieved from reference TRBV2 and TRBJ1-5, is EPEVTQTPSHQVTQMGQEVILRCVPISNHLYFYWYRQILGQKVEFLVSFYNNEISEKSEIFDDQFSVERPDGSNFTLKIRSTKLEDSAMYFCASSVMGPNQPQHFGDGTRLSIL.